A single sample is the source of the 13 T cell receptor beta chains below, sequenced in a study of cytomegalovirus exposure and HLA in healthy donors. It was with 60 Vbeta and 13 Jbeta primers that the PCR ran. The assay was immunoSEQ multiplex PCR, and TCRdb's table has in-frame clones only and misses some. The sample has around 84,000 clones; 70% to 80% are singletons. The sequenced material came from PBMCs. Every receptor here comes from a man in his fifties or sixties in good health and CMV-seronegative.

The chain carries TRBV29-1 and TRBJ2-7; 7 bases map to TRBD1. The CDR3 runs 14 residues. Germline V CDR1 and CDR2: SQVTM, ANQGSEA. The V and J ends lost 0 bases and 4 bases, in that order; junction bases with no gene match: 6. In DNA, the CDR3 is TGCAGCGTTGAAGATCTTGAGGGGGCGTACGAGCAGTACTTC. The encoded protein is CSVEDLEGAYEQYF.

The DNA of the CDR3 is TGTGCCAGCAGCTTAACAGGTCCGGGGGCTGGGGCCAACGTCCTGACTTTC. Its protein is CASSLTGPGAGANVLTF. V gene TRBV9 combines with J gene TRBJ2-6, with TRBD2 as a possible D gene (6 bases). V dropped 4 bases and J dropped 2 bases, with 16 bases sitting between them. Germline CDR1 reads SGDLS; CDR2 reads YYNGEE. CDR3 size: 17 residues.

CDR3 in amino acids: CASSLDSYSNQPQHF. DNA of the CDR3: TGTGCCAGTAGTCTCGACAGTTATAGCAATCAGCCCCAGCATTTT. J is TRBJ1-5 and V is TRBV19; possible D gene TRBD1, 5 bases. V lost 5 bases, J lost 0 bases, and 11 bases lay in between. The CDR3 is made up of 15 amino acids. CDR1 LNHDA and CDR2 SQIVND come from the germline V gene (reference sequence).

This clone was seen more than once but under ten times. This chain joins TRBV5-1 and TRBJ1-4; D is unresolved. The CDR3 sequence is 13 residues long. Trimming removed 6 bases at V and 5 bases at J, with 11 bases between. Germline V lookup: CDR1 SGHRS, CDR2 YFSETQ. CDR3 nucleotide sequence: TGCGCCAGCACCTACAGTTCGAATGAAAAACTGTTTTTT. Translation: CASTYSSNEKLFF.

This clone was seen a handful of times. The chain combines TRBV7-9 with TRBJ2-3; 8 nucleotides align to TRBD2. V was clipped by 5 bases and J by 5 bases; unmatched bases: 9. The germline CDR1 and CDR2 sequences are SEHNR and FQNEAQ (reference sequence). CDR3 length: 15 amino acids. CDR3 sequence: CASSRGLVTVDTQYF. The CDR3 region has the DNA TGTGCCAGCAGCCGGGGACTAGTCACGGTAGATACGCAGTATTTT.

This clone was counted between two and nine times. The gene calls are TRBV19 and TRBJ1-5; D is perhaps TRBD1 (5 bases). CDR1 and CDR2 from the germline V gene are LNHDA and SQIVND (reference sequence). The CDR3 has 13 amino acids. V lost 5 bases and J 7 bases, leaving 12 bases between the germline ends. The CDR3 DNA follows: TGTGCCAGTAGTCCCCCCGGGGGGCAGCCCCAGCATTTT. Translating gives CASSPPGGQPQHF.

The J gene is TRBJ2-4, the V gene TRBV19; possibly TRBD2 for D (7 bases). The CDR3 has 14 residues. V dropped 3 bases and J dropped 6 bases, with 12 bases sitting between them. Germline V gene data show CDR1 as LNHDA and CDR2 as SQIVND (reference sequence). This chain's CDR3 is CASSMGGGANIQYF. CDR3 in DNA: TGTGCCAGTAGTATGGGCGGGGGCGCAAACATTCAGTACTTC.

This chain uses TRBV4-2 with TRBJ2-3; 7 nucleotides match TRBD2. Per germline, CDR1 LGHNA and CDR2 YNFKEQ. This CDR3 region has 16 residues. Trimming took 4 bases from V and 5 from J; bases not matched to a gene: 12. The CDR3 DNA is TGTGCCAGCAGCCGTGAGGCCAGCGGGGAGCTAGATACGCAGTATTTT. Translating gives CASSREASGELDTQYF.

This clone was counted between two and nine times. The chain combines TRBV28 with TRBJ1-6, with D possibly matching TRBD1 (6 bases). Germline V gives CDR1 MDHEN, CDR2 SYDVKM. V was trimmed by 6 bases and J by 6 bases, leaving 12 bases between them. The CDR3 length is 14 residues. Written as DNA, the CDR3 is TGTGCCAGCAGGTTAACAGGGACTAATTCACCCCTCCACTTT. This encodes CASRLTGTNSPLHF.

The chain is built from TRBV6-5 and TRBJ1-1; no firm D call. The CDR3 contains 12 residues. Germline assignment: CDR1 MNHEY and CDR2 SVGAGI. V was pared by 5 bases and J by 2 bases, with 6 bases between. CDR3 sequence reads: CASSVANTEAFF. The CDR3, as DNA: TGTGCCAGCAGTGTAGCTAACACTGAAGCTTTCTTT.

The genes are TRBV6-5 and TRBJ2-1; TRBD1 agrees at 10 bases. From germline, CDR1 is MNHEY and CDR2 SVGAGI. Germline trimming cut 3 bases from V and 9 bases from J; bases unmatched to any gene: 8. The CDR3 runs 15 residues. CDR3 in amino acids: CASSYRQGAVSEQFF. CDR3 sequence (DNA): TGTGCCAGCAGTTATAGACAGGGGGCGGTGAGTGAGCAGTTCTTC.

The rearrangement uses TRBV7-8 and TRBJ2-3, with TRBD1 matching over 9 bases. CDR1 is SGHVS, CDR2 FQNEAQ, per germline. With V trimmed by 4 bases and J by 3 bases, 8 bases remained unmatched. CDR3 length: 16 amino acids. The CDR3 DNA reads TGTGCCAGCAGCTCGCAGACAGGGGGGAGGACAGATACGCAGTATTTT. It specifies CASSSQTGGRTDTQYF.

Written as DNA, the CDR3 is TGCGCCAGCTCCCCGGGGGAGGGGGAGTTCTTC. Translation: CASSPGEGEFF. The chain recombines TRBV5-1 with TRBJ2-1, with D possibly TRBD2 on 7 matching bases. Germline CDR1 is SGHRS and CDR2 is YFSETQ. This CDR3 has 11 amino acids. V lost 7 bases, J lost 14 bases, and 16 bases lay in between.